One and the same sample provided the 21 T cell receptor beta chains below, sequenced in a study of metastatic and nonmetastatic thyroid tumors. Patients underwent thyroid surgery, and none had received any treatment before it. TCRdb used MiXCR to call clones anew from the PCR reads. The table includes roughly 10,000 clones, under 35% detected once. Sample: tumor tissue. The receptors originated from a female donor with papillary thyroid cancer or a benign thyroid nodule (not recorded which). Some clones in this sample may be carry-over from other donors' samples.

This rearrangement joins TRBV5-1 to TRBJ1-2; D is undetermined. The germline V gene has CDR1 SGHRS and CDR2 YFSETQ. The CDR3 has 14 residues. V was clipped by 0 bases and J by 4 bases, with 10 bases between them. CDR3 amino acids: CASSLDVGAYGYTF. The CDR3 DNA reads TGCGCCAGCAGCTTGGACGTGGGAGCCTATGGCTACACCTTC.

The chain employs TRBV24-1 and TRBJ2-1; 10 bases match TRBD1. CDR1 and CDR2 (germline): KGHDR, SFDVKD. V dropped 5 bases and J dropped 4; count of bases not matched to a gene: 16. The CDR3 consists of 19 residues. CDR3 amino acids: CATSAGTGAPGFLYNEQFF. The CDR3 DNA is TGTGCCACCAGTGCCGGGACAGGGGCACCCGGTTTTCTTTACAATGAGCAGTTCTTC.

A few counts support this clone. No DNA is shown, since the ends of the CDR3 on it are uncertain; the CDR3 is the one TCRdb lists. The chain recombines TRBV12-3 or TRBV12-4 with TRBJ2-7. The CDR3 contains 13 residues when both ends are counted. CDR3 loop: CASSSSSSYEQYF.

This rearrangement joins TRBV20-1 to TRBJ2-7; TRBD2 aligns across 8 bases. CDR1 DFQATT and CDR2 SNEGSKA come from the germline V gene (reference sequence). V shed 0 bases, J shed 0 bases, and the junction held 10 bases outside the gene matches. The CDR3 runs to 17 residues. The CDR3 DNA sequence: TGCAGTGCTAGAGACCAGACTAGCGTGAAGAGCTCCTACGAGCAGTACTTC. This gives the protein CSARDQTSVKSSYEQYF.

This clone was seen more than once but under ten times. Because it lacks the conserved phenylalanine or tryptophan at the end, this CDR3 is likely a read error. The V and J genes are TRBV12-3 or TRBV12-4 and TRBJ1-2; D is ambiguous. Trimming cost V 5 bases and J 4 bases, with 8 bases left between them. The CDR3 runs to 12 residues. CDR3 amino acids: CASSMGIYGYTS. The CDR3 DNA reads as TGTGCCAGCAGTATGGGCATCTATGGCTACACCTCC.

This clone was seen a single time. The chain combines TRBV20-1 with TRBJ2-3, with 16 bases aligning to TRBD2. Germline trimming cut 1 base from V and 4 bases from J; bases unmatched to any gene: 8. The CDR3 covers 18 residues. Germline V gene data show CDR1 as DFQATT and CDR2 as SNEGSKA (reference sequence). CDR3 residues: CSARAGTSGRADSDTQYF. The CDR3 DNA follows: TGCAGTGCTAGAGCCGGGACTAGCGGGAGGGCCGATTCAGATACGCAGTATTTT.

This clone came up a few times. The chain links TRBV18 to TRBJ2-2; the D gene is possibly TRBD2 (5 bases). Germline assignment: CDR1 KGHSH and CDR2 LQKENI. Trimming took off 8 bases at V and 7 bases at J, with 11 bases between the two ends. This CDR3 region has 12 residues. DNA for the CDR3: TGTGCCAGCCTCGCAGGAGGCGGGGAGCTGTTTTTT. Translated, it gives CASLAGGGELFF. Full variable domain (outside the CDR3, taken from reference TRBV18 and TRBJ2-2): NAGVMQNPRHLVRRRGQEARLRCSPMKGHSHVYWYRQLPEEGLKFMVYLQKENIIDESGMPKERFSAEFPKEGPSILRIQQVVRGDSAAYFCASLAGGGELFFGEGSRLTVL.

In its sample, this clone ranks as medium-sized. This chain joins TRBV4-1 and TRBJ1-1; perhaps TRBD1 as D (5 bases). Trimming shortened V by 0 bases and J by 4 bases, and 18 bases separated the two germline ends. The CDR3 consists of 17 residues. Germline CDR1 reads MGHRA; CDR2 reads YSYEKL. CDR3 in amino acids: CASSQETSGSGGTEAFF. CDR3 sequence (DNA): TGCGCCAGCAGCCAAGAAACTTCAGGGAGTGGCGGCACTGAAGCTTTCTTT.

The V gene is TRBV19, the J gene TRBJ2-7, with D tentatively TRBD2 (5 bases). The CDR3 covers 14 residues. The germline V gene has CDR1 LNHDA and CDR2 SQIVND (reference sequence). The ends were cut back, 5 bases at V and 4 bases at J, with 15 bases in the middle. The CDR3 region is CASSAEAAGYEQYF. CDR3 coding DNA: TGTGCCAGTAGTGCGGAGGCCGCGGGTTACGAGCAGTACTTC.

The gene calls are TRBV6-5 and TRBJ2-3, with D perhaps TRBD2 (5 bases). The CDR3 is made up of 15 amino acids. V was shortened by 0 bases and J by 0 bases, with 7 bases between the two germline ends. Germline lookup yields CDR1 MNHEY and CDR2 SVGAGI. The CDR3 DNA reads as TGTGCCAGCAGTTACTCGGGAGCCAGCACAGATACGCAGTATTTT. Amino acids: CASSYSGASTDTQYF.

This clone showed up many times. The chain uses TRBV11-2 and TRBJ2-5; TRBD1 or TRBD2 may be the D gene (5 bases each). V was cut by 8 bases and J by 3 bases, with 10 bases left in between. CDR1 SGHAT and CDR2 FQNNGV come from the germline V gene. The length of the CDR3 is 12 residues. CDR3 sequence (DNA): TGTGCCAGCGATGGGGGAGAAGAGACCCAGTACTTC. It is translated as CASDGGEETQYF.

This clone is classed as medium-sized. The chain carries TRBV2 and TRBJ2-3; D is ambiguous. V gave up 3 bases and J gave up 2 bases, with 12 bases separating them. The germline CDR1 and CDR2 sequences are SNHLY and FYNNEI. The CDR3 covers 15 residues. CDR3 nucleotide sequence: TGTGCCAGCAGTGAGTCCGGCAGAAACACAGATACGCAGTATTTT. Its protein product is CASSESGRNTDTQYF. The whole variable domain, filled in from reference TRBV2 and TRBJ2-3, reads EPEVTQTPSHQVTQMGQEVILRCVPISNHLYFYWYRQILGQKVEFLVSFYNNEISEKSEIFDDQFSVERPDGSNFTLKIRSTKLEDSAMYFCASSESGRNTDTQYFGPGTRLTVL.

This clone is judged medium-sized. The chain employs TRBV5-1 and TRBJ1-6, with D maybe TRBD1 (6 bases). Germline-derived CDR1 and CDR2 are SGHRS and YFSETQ. V was clipped by 0 bases and J by 9 bases, with 19 bases between them. CDR3 length equals 17 residues. CDR3 sequence reads: CASSLEPSGQLSSPLHF. The CDR3 DNA follows: TGCGCCAGCAGCTTGGAGCCTTCGGGACAATTGAGTTCACCCCTCCACTTT. The full variable domain, with the rest looked up from reference TRBV5-1 and TRBJ1-6, is KAGVTQTPRYLIKTRGQQVTLSCSPISGHRSVSWYQQTPGQGLQFLFEYFSETQRNKGNFPGRFSGRQFSNSRSEMNVSTLELGDSALYLCASSLEPSGQLSSPLHFGNGTRLTVT.

This clone rates as large (0.1 to 1%). V gene TRBV7-2 combines with J gene TRBJ2-3; D not resolved. The CDR3 totals 15 residues. Germline V CDR1 and CDR2: SGHTA, FQGNSA. Trimming stripped 1 base from V and 0 bases from J, with 8 bases between. For the CDR3, the DNA is TGTGCCAGCAGCTTAGGGCAATCTAGCACAGATACGCAGTATTTT. As protein: CASSLGQSSTDTQYF.

As concerns this clone: Distinct nucleotide sequences in the sample also encode this CDR3. The chain links TRBV20-1 to TRBJ2-7; D perhaps matches TRBD1 (6 bases). The CDR3 consists of 13 residues. Germline-derived CDR1 and CDR2 are DFQATT and SNEGSKA (reference sequence). V gave up 0 bases and J gave up 4 bases, with 10 bases separating them. The CDR3 sequence is CSARDLQGYEQYF. The DNA for the CDR3 is TGCAGTGCTAGAGATCTACAGGGTTACGAGCAGTACTTC.

The genes are TRBV30 and TRBJ1-2, with 9 nucleotides matching TRBD1. The CDR3 totals 15 residues. CDR1 and CDR2 from the germline V gene are GTSNPN and SVGIG (reference sequence). Trimming at V came to 2 bases and at J to 1 base, leaving 5 bases not matched to a gene. The CDR3 reads CAWSSGTGNNYGYTF. CDR3 DNA: TGTGCCTGGAGTAGCGGGACAGGGAATAACTATGGCTACACCTTC.

This clone came up a few times. The V gene is TRBV6-5, the J gene TRBJ2-7; the match to TRBD2 covers 9 bases. The trim removed 4 bases at V and 2 bases at J, leaving 0 bases unmatched. The V gene's germline CDR1 is MNHEY and CDR2 SVGAGI. CDR3 length: 13 residues. CDR3 sequence reads: CASSSSGTYEQYF. The CDR3 DNA reads as TGTGCCAGCAGTTCTAGCGGGACCTACGAGCAGTACTTC.

This clone counts as medium-sized. The chain has TRBV11-3 and TRBJ2-1; 8 bases map to TRBD2. Germline values: CDR1 SGHNT, CDR2 YENEEA. CDR3 length: 16 residues. V shed 1 base and J 1 base; nucleotides not matched to a gene: 3. CDR3 in amino acids: CASSLVGGGSYNEQFF. CDR3 coding DNA: TGTGCCAGCAGCTTAGTGGGCGGGGGGTCCTACAATGAGCAGTTCTTC.

Relative to its sample, this clone is medium-sized. V and J are TRBV20-1 and TRBJ1-3; 7 bases map to TRBD1. The CDR3 consists of 16 residues. The ends lost 0 bases at V and 1 base at J; junction bases unmatched: 6. Germline lookup yields CDR1 DFQATT and CDR2 SNEGSKA (reference sequence). The CDR3 DNA reads as TGCAGTGCTAGAGATTGGAGGGGGCTGTCTGGAAACACCATATATTTT. Translated: CSARDWRGLSGNTIYF.

The chain has TRBV25-1 and TRBJ2-4, with 9 bases lining up with TRBD1. The CDR3 runs 14 residues. Germline-derived CDR1 and CDR2 are MGHDK and SYGVNS. V was clipped by 6 bases and J by 0 bases; unmatched bases: 0. CDR3 sequence reads: CASRGQGAKNIQYF. CDR3 bases: TGTGCCAGCAGGGGACAGGGAGCCAAAAACATTCAGTACTTC.

The chain couples TRBV30 to TRBJ2-2; TRBD1 is a possible D gene (6 bases). The CDR3 totals 14 residues. Germline CDR1 is GTSNPN and CDR2 is SVGIG (reference sequence). V lost 5 bases and J 6 bases, leaving 16 bases between the germline ends. CDR3 amino acids: CAWSLGQMAGELFF. CDR3 bases: TGTGCCTGGTCATTAGGACAGATGGCCGGGGAGCTGTTTTTT.